This TCR beta chain was sequenced during a study of blood T cell repertoires in COVID-19. Per germline, CDR1 MNHEY and CDR2 SVGAGI. The CDR3 extends over 12 amino acids. V shed 10 bases and J 2 bases; nucleotides not matched to a gene: 5. Clones were sequenced by immunoSEQ multiplex PCR, and TCRdb holds only the in-frame ones, with some missing. Of some 190,000 clones listed, under 85% were seen once; the top ten hold approximately 6.9%. The gene calls are TRBV6-5 and TRBJ2-7, with 7 positions matching TRBD1. The specimen sequenced was peripheral blood. The TCR was taken from a man older than 75 with COVID-19, enrolled during active disease. The CDR3 loop is CATRTGAYEQYF. For the CDR3, the DNA is TGTGCCACCAGGACAGGAGCCTACGAGCAGTACTTC.